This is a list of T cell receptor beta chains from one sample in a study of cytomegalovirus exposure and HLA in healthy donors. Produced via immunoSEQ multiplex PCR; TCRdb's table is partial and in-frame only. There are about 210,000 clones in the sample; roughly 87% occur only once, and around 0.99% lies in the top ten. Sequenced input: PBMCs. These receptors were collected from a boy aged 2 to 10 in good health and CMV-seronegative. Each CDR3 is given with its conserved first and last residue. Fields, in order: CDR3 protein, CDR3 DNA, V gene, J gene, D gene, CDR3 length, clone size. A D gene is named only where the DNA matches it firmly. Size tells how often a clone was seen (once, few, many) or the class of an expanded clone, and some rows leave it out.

CDR3: CASSLAGGQNGELFF
DNA: TGTGCCAGCAGCTTAGCCGGGGGGCAAAACGGGGAGCTGTTTTTT
V: TRBV7-2
J: TRBJ2-2
D: .
length: 15
size: once

CDR3: CASSYSGLAGRFTYF
DNA: TGTGCCAGCAGTTACTCGGGACTAGCGGGAAGGTTCACGTATTTT
V: TRBV6-5
J: TRBJ2-3
D: TRBD2
length: 15
size: .

CDR3: CASASGGIYEQYF
DNA: TGTGCCAGCGCTTCGGGGGGGATCTACGAGCAGTACTTC
V: TRBV27
J: TRBJ2-7
D: TRBD2
length: 13
size: .

CDR3: CASSWTGSLNTEAFF
DNA: TGTGCCAGCAGTTGGACAGGGTCCTTGAACACTGAAGCTTTCTTT
V: TRBV7-2
J: TRBJ1-1
D: TRBD1
length: 15
size: .

CDR3: CASSRPGSSYNSPLHF
DNA: TGTGCCAGCAGCCGGCCGGGGAGCTCCTATAATTCACCCCTCCACTTT
V: TRBV25-1
J: TRBJ1-6
D: .
length: 16
size: .

CDR3: CASSLRLSGERQPQHF
DNA: TGCGCCAGCAGCCTCCGGCTCTCGGGGGAGCGGCAGCCCCAGCATTTT
V: TRBV4-1
J: TRBJ1-5
D: .
length: 16
size: .

CDR3: CATSRDPTGGGGELFF
DNA: TGTGCCACCAGCAGAGACCCGACAGGGGGCGGCGGGGAGCTGTTTTTT
V: TRBV15
J: TRBJ2-2
D: TRBD1
length: 16
size: .

CDR3: CASSQVELLAGGHEQYF
DNA: TGCGCCAGCAGCCAAGTGGAACTCCTAGCGGGGGGCCACGAGCAGTACTTC
V: TRBV4-1
J: TRBJ2-7
D: TRBD2
length: 17
size: .

CDR3: CASSDQGPGETQYF
DNA: TGTGCCAGCAGTGACCAGGGGCCGGGAGAGACCCAGTACTTC
V: TRBV6-1
J: TRBJ2-5
D: .
length: 14
size: .

CDR3: CASSLDLAQDEQYF
DNA: TGTGCCAGCAGCTTGGACCTAGCGCAGGACGAGCAGTACTTC
V: TRBV5-6
J: TRBJ2-7
D: .
length: 14
size: .

CDR3: CASSLYPGAGETQYF
DNA: TGCGCCAGCAGCTTGTATCCAGGGGCCGGAGAGACCCAGTACTTC
V: TRBV5-1
J: TRBJ2-5
D: .
length: 15
size: .

CDR3: CASSLDRQGHYGYTF
DNA: TGTGCCAGTAGCCTCGACCGACAGGGGCACTATGGCTACACCTTC
V: TRBV19
J: TRBJ1-2
D: TRBD1
length: 15
size: .

CDR3: CASSPRQAGDYGYTF
DNA: TGTGCCAGCAGCCCCCGACAGGCCGGGGACTATGGCTACACCTTC
V: TRBV13
J: TRBJ1-2
D: .
length: 15
size: .

CDR3: CASSRMAGQETQYF
DNA: TGTGCCAGCAGTCGGATGGCAGGCCAAGAGACCCAGTACTTC
V: TRBV6-5
J: TRBJ2-5
D: .
length: 14
size: .

CDR3: CAWIRREGEKLFF
DNA: TGTGCCTGGATACGCAGGGAAGGGGAAAAACTGTTTTTT
V: TRBV30
J: TRBJ1-4
D: .
length: 13
size: once

CDR3: CASSPSSTNEQFF
DNA: TGTGCCAGCAGCCCGTCGTCAACAAATGAGCAGTTCTTC
V: TRBV7-3
J: TRBJ2-1
D: .
length: 13
size: .

CDR3: CASSSGLEDEQFF
DNA: TGTGCCAGCAGCTCCGGACTAGAGGATGAGCAGTTCTTC
V: TRBV13
J: TRBJ2-1
D: TRBD2
length: 13
size: .

CDR3: CASSQRSGSNQPQHF
DNA: TGTGCCAGCAGCCAACGTTCCGGGAGCAATCAGCCCCAGCATTTT
V: TRBV4-2
J: TRBJ1-5
D: .
length: 15
size: .

CDR3: CASRTDRAVENTIYF
DNA: TGTGCCAGCAGGACGGACAGGGCTGTGGAAAACACCATATATTTT
V: TRBV28
J: TRBJ1-3
D: TRBD1
length: 15
size: .

CDR3: CATRGGLYEQYF
DNA: TGTGCCACCAGAGGGGGCCTCTACGAGCAGTACTTC
V: TRBV10-3
J: TRBJ2-7
D: TRBD1
length: 12
size: few

CDR3: CASTGAGGPYEQYF
DNA: TGTGCCAGCACTGGGGCGGGAGGGCCGTACGAGCAGTACTTC
V: TRBV28
J: TRBJ2-7
D: TRBD2
length: 14
size: .

CDR3: CASSQGLGGTGAGATDTQYF
DNA: TGCGCCAGCAGCCAAGGATTGGGCGGCACCGGAGCGGGAGCCACAGATACGCAGTATTTT
V: TRBV4-1
J: TRBJ2-3
D: TRBD2
length: 20
size: .

CDR3: CASSMGLMNTEAFF
DNA: TGTGCCAGCAGTATGGGACTTATGAACACTGAAGCTTTCTTT
V: TRBV27
J: TRBJ1-1
D: .
length: 14
size: .

CDR3: CASSLGGMTGSGSGETQYF
DNA: TGTGCCAGCAGCTTGGGAGGGATGACAGGGTCGGGCTCAGGAGAGACCCAGTACTTC
V: TRBV5-8
J: TRBJ2-5
D: TRBD1
length: 19
size: .

CDR3: CASRPGGGNYEQYF
DNA: TGTGCCAGCCGCCCCGGGGGGGGTAACTACGAGCAGTACTTC
V: TRBV28
J: TRBJ2-7
D: TRBD2
length: 14
size: .

CDR3: CASSGGLAGETQYF
DNA: TGTGCCAGCAGTGGGGGACTAGCTGGGGAGACCCAGTACTTC
V: TRBV6-1
J: TRBJ2-5
D: TRBD2
length: 14
size: .

CDR3: CASSEQVQPNYGYTF
DNA: TGTGCCAGCAGCGAACAGGTGCAACCTAACTATGGCTACACCTTC
V: TRBV27
J: TRBJ1-2
D: .
length: 15
size: .

CDR3: CASSISGSNQPQHF
DNA: TGTGCCAGCTCAATTTCAGGGTCCAATCAGCCCCAGCATTTT
V: TRBV18
J: TRBJ1-5
D: .
length: 14
size: .

CDR3: CASSRDRGPTNYGYTF
DNA: TGTGCCAGTAGTCGGGACAGGGGGCCTACTAACTATGGCTACACCTTC
V: TRBV19
J: TRBJ1-2
D: TRBD1
length: 16
size: .

CDR3: CASSLTTSGVYNEQFF
DNA: TGCGCCAGCAGCCTCACCACTAGCGGGGTTTACAATGAGCAGTTCTTC
V: TRBV4-1
J: TRBJ2-1
D: TRBD2
length: 16
size: .

CDR3: CASRLPDGGGSLYSYTF
DNA: TGTGCCAGCAGACTACCCGACGGCGGGGGGAGCCTATATAGCTACACCTTC
V: TRBV7-2
J: TRBJ1-2
D: .
length: 17
size: .

CDR3: CASSPSGVYNEQFF
DNA: TGTGCCAGTAGCCCTAGCGGAGTCTACAATGAGCAGTTCTTC
V: TRBV19
J: TRBJ2-1
D: TRBD2
length: 14
size: .

CDR3: CASSYASGYGYTF
DNA: TGTGCCAGCAGTTATGCGTCAGGATATGGCTACACCTTC
V: TRBV6-1
J: TRBJ1-2
D: .
length: 13
size: .